The present entry profiles one T cell receptor beta chain with its context. These data come from a study of CD8+CD57+ T cells in acquired aplastic anemia. On the study more broadly: An average of about 3.4 ug of DNA was obtained from sorted CD4+ and CD8+ cells.

Genomic DNA was employed as the template in profiling TCR beta VDJ and CDR3. MiXCR was run by TCRdb on the reads, yielding one entry per CDR3 protein. Of around 400,000 distinct CDR3 sequences detected, roughly 68% appear once; the ten largest clones hold 3% to 5%. The sequence was collected from a human donor in good health, serving as a control. The material sequenced was sorted CD4+, CD8+, or CD8+CD57+ T cells (not recorded which) from PBMCs.

CDR3 coding DNA: TGCAGTGCTAGGCCGCGCGGGGGGGGCTACGAGCAGTACTTC. Translation: CSARPRGGGYEQYF. The V gene is TRBV20-1, the J gene TRBJ2-7, with 9 bases lining up with TRBD2. With 3 bases clipped from V and 3 bases from J, the junction kept 6 bases outside the gene matches. The CDR3 has 14 residues. CDR1 DFQATT and CDR2 SNEGSKA come from the germline V gene (reference sequence).